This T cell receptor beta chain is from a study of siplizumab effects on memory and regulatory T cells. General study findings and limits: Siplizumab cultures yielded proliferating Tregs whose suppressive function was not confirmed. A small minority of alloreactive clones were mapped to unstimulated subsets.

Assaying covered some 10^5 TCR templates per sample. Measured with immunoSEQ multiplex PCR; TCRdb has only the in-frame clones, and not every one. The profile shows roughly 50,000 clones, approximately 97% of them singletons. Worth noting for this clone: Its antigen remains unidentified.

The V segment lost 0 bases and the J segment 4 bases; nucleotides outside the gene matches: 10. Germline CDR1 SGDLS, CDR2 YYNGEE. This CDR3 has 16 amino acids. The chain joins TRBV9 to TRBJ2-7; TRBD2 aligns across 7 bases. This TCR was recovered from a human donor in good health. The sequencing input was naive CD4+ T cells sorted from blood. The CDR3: CASSVGLVGGTYEQYF. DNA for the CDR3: TGTGCCAGCAGCGTAGGGCTTGTGGGAGGGACGTACGAGCAGTACTTC.